What follows describes a single T cell receptor (beta chain). Germline loops: CDR1 DFQATT, CDR2 SNEGSKA (reference sequence). The CDR3 spans 11 residues. The ends were cut back, 7 bases at V and 5 bases at J, with 11 bases in the middle. The data derive from a study of blood T cell repertoires in COVID-19. Overall study: Spain, Italy and the United States supplied samples that represented acute and convalescent COVID-19. PBMCs, B-cell-depleted T cells, or T cells provided the cDNA or gDNA that made up the material.

The authors' processing: Estimates of nucleated cell counts were drawn from the amplification of reference gene primers. Profiled with immunoSEQ multiplex PCR; TCRdb holds only in-frame clones, not every one. V, J and clone size reflect that table, while D and trimming were determined from the DNA. The data show roughly 16,000 clones, about 81% seen once. The TCR sequence derives from a man in his fifties or sixties with acute or convalescent COVID-19. The specimen was peripheral blood. The chain is built from TRBV20-1 and TRBJ1-1; D is unresolved. As DNA, the CDR3 is TGCAGTGTCAAGGCGGGTACTGAAGCTTTCTTT. Amino acid sequence: CSVKAGTEAFF.